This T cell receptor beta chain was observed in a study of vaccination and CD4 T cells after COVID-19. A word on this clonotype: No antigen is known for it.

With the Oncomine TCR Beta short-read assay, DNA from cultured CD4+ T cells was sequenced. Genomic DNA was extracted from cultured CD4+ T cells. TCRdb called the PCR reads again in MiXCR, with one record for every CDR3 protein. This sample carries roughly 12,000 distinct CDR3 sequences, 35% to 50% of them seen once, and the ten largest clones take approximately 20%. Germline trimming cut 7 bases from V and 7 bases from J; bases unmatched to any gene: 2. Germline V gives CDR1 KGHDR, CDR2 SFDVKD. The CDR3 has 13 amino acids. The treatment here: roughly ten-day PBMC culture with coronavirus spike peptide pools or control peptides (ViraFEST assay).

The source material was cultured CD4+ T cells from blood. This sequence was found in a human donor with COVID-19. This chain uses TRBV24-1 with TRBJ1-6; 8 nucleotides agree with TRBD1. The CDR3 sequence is CATSRDRNSPLHF. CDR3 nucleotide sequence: TGTGCCACCAGCAGGGACAGGAATTCACCCCTCCACTTT.